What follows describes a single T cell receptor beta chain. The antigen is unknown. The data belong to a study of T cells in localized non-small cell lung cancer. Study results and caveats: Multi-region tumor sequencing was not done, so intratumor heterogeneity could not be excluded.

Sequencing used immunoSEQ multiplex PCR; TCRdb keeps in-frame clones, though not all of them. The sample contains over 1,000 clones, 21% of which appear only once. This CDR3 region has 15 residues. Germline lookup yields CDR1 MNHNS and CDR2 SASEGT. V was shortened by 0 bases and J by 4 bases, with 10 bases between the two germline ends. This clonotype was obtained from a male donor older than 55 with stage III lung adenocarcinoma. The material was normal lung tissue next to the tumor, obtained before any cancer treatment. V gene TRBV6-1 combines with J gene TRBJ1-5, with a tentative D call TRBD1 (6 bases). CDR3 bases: TGTGCCAGCAGTGAAGCGGACAGATGGAATCAGCCCCAGCATTTT. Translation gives CASSEADRWNQPQHF.